This TCR beta chain emerged from a study of T cell repertoires in aging, cancer and after chemotherapy (dated by TCRdb to between 2018 and 2021). At the level of the whole study: Six donor age groups were covered, ranging from 30 or younger up to 70 or older, and each group contained at least three individuals. Healthy donor control TCR repertoires were recorded over several months to years and showed clear clonal overlap across re-sampling. The complete dataset included some 10 million TCR reads. To look at immunoaging and at how T cells reconstitute after chemotherapy, the study profiled TCR beta repertoires in peripheral blood from both healthy donors and cancer patients. A cohort of 200 to 250 cancer patients (roughly 90 with hematological and approximately 120 with solid cancers) was assembled, and 95 healthy donors were included as a reference group. What the research found in general, with its limitations: It was noted by the authors that conclusions about immunological memory after chemotherapy cannot be drawn from the repertoire data. In healthy donors, the decline in TCR diversity with age was mainly explained by loss of richness, whereas in cancer patients loss of evenness was also found to contribute. Untreated patients with hematological or solid cancers showed significantly lower blood TCR diversity and higher clonality than age-matched healthy donors. In both cancer cohorts, the median generation probability rose over the chemotherapy interval, which suggests that the repertoire was reconstituted through rebound thymic output.

Of note for this clonotype: The specificity of this receptor is unknown. Per-base qualities were not stored, and no clone one base away is much larger.

CDR3 length: 13 amino acids, cysteine to phenylalanine. Of all the DNA, just the CDR3 is kept, 39 bases in frame from base 1. Relative to germline, V is 3 bases shorter and J is 5 bases shorter, with 5 bases between their ends. The germline V gene encodes CDR1 MRHNA and CDR2 SNTAGT. Rearranged TRB sequences spanning V, D and J segments were amplified in a multiplex touch-down PCR with a mixed TRB-A/B primer pool. Illumina adapters and sample indices were attached to the amplicons through two consecutive PCR reactions run with Phusion HS II polymerase. Amplicons were gel-purified using the NucleoSpin Gel and PCR Clean-up kit and were subsequently checked with Qubit and an Agilent 2100 Bioanalyzer. Libraries were sequenced on an Illumina MiSeq using 600-cycle, single-indexed, paired-end runs. Regarding the original processing steps: MiXCR versions 2.12 and 3.0.5 were used to process the TRB sequences. Each unique CDR3 nucleotide sequence was counted as one clone, and only productive sequences with at least two reads were retained. Shannon diversity, evenness, clonality (one minus evenness), and alpha-parameterized diversity profiles from alpha 0 to 5 were included as repertoire metrics. The IGoR algorithm was used to calculate generation probabilities for clones in the paired samples taken before and after chemotherapy. Using fastp at Q25 and MiXCR, TCRdb reprocessed the public reads and kept productive beta chains. Each CDR3 protein gets just one entry, which takes the most common genes and DNA from the rows behind it. The V and J calls and clone size come from TCRdb's table, not from the authors' own analysis. This sample comprises 10,000 to 15,000 distinct CDR3 sequences, under 40% of them detected only once. Under 8% of the sample comes from the top ten.

TCR beta rearrangements were amplified from genomic DNA isolated from peripheral blood, not from sorted cells or RNA. The sequence joins TRBV6-4 to TRBJ1-6; the D region possibly corresponds to TRBD1 (5 bases align). The TCR originated in a human donor in good health. The donor label of this sample is uncertain. Sequencing input: blood. The DNA sequence is given as TGTGCCAGCAGTGAAGGGGATAATTCACCCCTCCACTTT. This sequence encodes CASSEGDNSPLHF.